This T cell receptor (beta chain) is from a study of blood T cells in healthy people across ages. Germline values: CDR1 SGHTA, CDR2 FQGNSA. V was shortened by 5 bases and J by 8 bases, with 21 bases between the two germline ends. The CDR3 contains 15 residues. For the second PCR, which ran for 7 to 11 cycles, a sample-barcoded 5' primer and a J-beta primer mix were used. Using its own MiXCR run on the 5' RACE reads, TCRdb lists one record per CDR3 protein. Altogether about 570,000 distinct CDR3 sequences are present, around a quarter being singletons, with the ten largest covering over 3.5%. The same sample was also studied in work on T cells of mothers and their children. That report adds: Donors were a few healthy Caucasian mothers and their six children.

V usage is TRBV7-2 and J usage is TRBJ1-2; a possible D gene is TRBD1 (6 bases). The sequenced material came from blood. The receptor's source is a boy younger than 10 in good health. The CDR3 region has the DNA TGTGCCAGCAGCCCGGACAGCCTTTCCAATGAGGGCTACACCTTC. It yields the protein CASSPDSLSNEGYTF.